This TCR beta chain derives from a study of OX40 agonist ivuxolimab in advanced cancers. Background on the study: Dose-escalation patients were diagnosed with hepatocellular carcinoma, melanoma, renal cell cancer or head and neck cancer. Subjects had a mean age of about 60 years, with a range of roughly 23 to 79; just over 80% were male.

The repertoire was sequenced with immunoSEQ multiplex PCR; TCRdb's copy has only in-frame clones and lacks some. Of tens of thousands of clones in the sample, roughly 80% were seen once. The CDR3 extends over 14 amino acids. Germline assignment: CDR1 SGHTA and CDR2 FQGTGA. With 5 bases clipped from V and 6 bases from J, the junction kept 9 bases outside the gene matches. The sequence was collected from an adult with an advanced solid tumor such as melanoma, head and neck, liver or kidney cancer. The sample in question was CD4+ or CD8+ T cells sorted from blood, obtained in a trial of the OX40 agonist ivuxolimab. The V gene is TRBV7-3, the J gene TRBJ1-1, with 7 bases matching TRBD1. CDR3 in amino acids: CASSPQRQGSEAFF. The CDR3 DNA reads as TGTGCCAGCAGCCCACAAAGACAGGGTTCTGAAGCTTTCTTT.